This is a list of T cell receptor beta chains from one sample in a study of cytomegalovirus exposure and HLA in healthy donors. Profiled with immunoSEQ multiplex PCR; TCRdb holds only in-frame clones, not every one. This table has 100,000 to 150,000 clones, 80% to 90% appearing once. The sequenced sample was PBMCs. The receptors were gathered from a woman aged 25 to 39 in good health and CMV-seronegative. CDR3s include the opening cysteine and the closing phenylalanine or tryptophan. Each record gives: clone size, V gene, D gene, J gene, CDR3 protein, CDR3 DNA. D genes are given only for firm matches. The listing skips clone size in some rows; elsewhere it reads once, few, many or a size class.

abundance: few; v_gene: TRBV9; d_gene: -; j_gene: TRBJ2-5; CDR3aa: CASSALTGSETQYF; CDR3nt: TGTGCCAGCAGCGCATTAACAGGGTCAGAGACCCAGTACTTC
abundance: few; v_gene: TRBV12-5; d_gene: -; j_gene: TRBJ2-3; CDR3aa: CASKPGYSTDTQYF; CDR3nt: TGTGCTAGTAAACCGGGGTACAGCACAGATACGCAGTATTTT
abundance: -; v_gene: TRBV21-1; d_gene: -; j_gene: TRBJ1-5; CDR3aa: CASSKNGTGPCIEGNQPQHF; CDR3nt: TGTGCCAGCAGCAAAAATGGGACAGGTCCATGTATAGAAGGCAATCAGCCCCAGCATTTT
abundance: -; v_gene: TRBV11-3; d_gene: -; j_gene: TRBJ2-5; CDR3aa: CASSFSERALGETQYF; CDR3nt: TGTGCCAGCAGCTTCTCTGAGCGGGCCCTTGGAGAGACCCAGTACTTC
abundance: -; v_gene: TRBV11-3; d_gene: TRBD2; j_gene: TRBJ2-1; CDR3aa: CASSPRTSSVDDNEQFF; CDR3nt: TGTGCCAGCAGCCCCCGGACTAGCTCAGTAGATGACAATGAGCAGTTCTTC
abundance: -; v_gene: TRBV7-9; d_gene: -; j_gene: TRBJ2-1; CDR3aa: CASSFPKNRDKAYNEQFF; CDR3nt: TGTGCCAGCAGCTTCCCTAAAAACCGGGACAAGGCCTACAATGAGCAGTTCTTC
abundance: -; v_gene: TRBV7-7; d_gene: TRBD1; j_gene: TRBJ1-4; CDR3aa: CASSLGGASNEKLFF; CDR3nt: TGTGCTAGCAGCTTAGGGGGCGCGTCTAATGAAAAACTGTTTTTT
abundance: -; v_gene: TRBV7-8; d_gene: -; j_gene: TRBJ1-6; CDR3aa: CASSFLLTGGSSYNSPLHF; CDR3nt: TGTGCCAGCAGCTTTTTGCTGACAGGCGGTAGCTCCTATAATTCACCCCTCCACTTT
abundance: -; v_gene: TRBV5-1; d_gene: TRBD1; j_gene: TRBJ1-2; CDR3aa: CASSQGQGSGGYTF; CDR3nt: TGCGCCAGCAGCCAGGGACAGGGATCTGGCGGCTACACCTTC
abundance: -; v_gene: TRBV5-1; d_gene: TRBD2; j_gene: TRBJ2-5; CDR3aa: CASRLGGDRQETQYF; CDR3nt: TGCGCCAGCCGTCTCGGGGGGGACCGGCAAGAGACCCAGTACTTC
abundance: -; v_gene: TRBV29-1; d_gene: TRBD2; j_gene: TRBJ2-3; CDR3aa: CSVPGTSGGLALNTQYF; CDR3nt: TGCAGCGTTCCCGGGACTAGCGGGGGGCTAGCCCTAAATACGCAGTATTTT
abundance: -; v_gene: TRBV18; d_gene: -; j_gene: TRBJ2-5; CDR3aa: CASSPYREETQYF; CDR3nt: TGTGCCAGCTCACCCTACAGGGAAGAGACCCAGTACTTC
abundance: few; v_gene: TRBV7-9; d_gene: TRBD1; j_gene: TRBJ2-7; CDR3aa: CASSSGQGGYYEQYF; CDR3nt: TGTGCCAGCAGCTCCGGACAGGGGGGCTACTACGAGCAGTACTTC
abundance: -; v_gene: TRBV5-1; d_gene: -; j_gene: TRBJ2-3; CDR3aa: CASNLGLLSTDTQYF; CDR3nt: TGCGCCAGCAATTTGGGGCTCTTAAGCACAGATACGCAGTATTTT
abundance: once; v_gene: TRBV2; d_gene: -; j_gene: TRBJ1-1; CDR3aa: CASSIDQGNTEAFF; CDR3nt: TGTGCCAGCAGTATAGATCAGGGGAACACTGAAGCTTTCTTT
abundance: -; v_gene: TRBV9; d_gene: -; j_gene: TRBJ1-1; CDR3aa: CASSPVQWNTEAFF; CDR3nt: TGTGCCAGCAGCCCAGTACAGTGGAACACTGAAGCTTTCTTT